This TCR beta chain was retrieved from a study of shared clonotypes between healthy human individuals. This CDR3 spans 16 amino acids. Germline-derived CDR1 and CDR2 are SGHDT and YYEEEE. Of note for this clone: The junction shows a germline mismatch at one end, possibly a read error.

Profiled with immunoSEQ multiplex PCR; TCRdb holds only in-frame clones, not every one. The sample includes 2,500,000 or so clones, 92% of them seen just once. The specimen was naive CD4+ T cells from PBMCs. The subset was: CD45RA+ positively selected. This chain connects TRBV5-6 to TRBJ2-3, with 7 bases matching TRBD2. The receptor's source is a man aged 18 to 30 in good health. Some clones in this sample may be carry-over from other donors' samples. As DNA, the CDR3 is TGTGCCAGCAGCTTGTCGGGAGTGACTAGCACCGATACGCAGTATTTT. Amino acid sequence: CASSLSGVTSTDTQYF.